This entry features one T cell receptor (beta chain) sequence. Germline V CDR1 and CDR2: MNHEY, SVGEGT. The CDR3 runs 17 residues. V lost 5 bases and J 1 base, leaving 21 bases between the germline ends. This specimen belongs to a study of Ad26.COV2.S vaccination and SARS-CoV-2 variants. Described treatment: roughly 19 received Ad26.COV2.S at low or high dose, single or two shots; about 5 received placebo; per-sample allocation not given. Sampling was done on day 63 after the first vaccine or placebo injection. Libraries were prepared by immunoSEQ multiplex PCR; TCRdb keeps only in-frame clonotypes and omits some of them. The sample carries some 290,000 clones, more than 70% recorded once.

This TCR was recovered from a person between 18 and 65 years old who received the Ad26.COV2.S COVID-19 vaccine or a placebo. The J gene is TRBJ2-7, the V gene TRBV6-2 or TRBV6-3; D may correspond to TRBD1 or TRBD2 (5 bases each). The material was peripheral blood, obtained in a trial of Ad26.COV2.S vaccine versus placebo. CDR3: CASSSEGRPSRSYEQYF. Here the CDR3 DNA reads TGTGCCAGCAGTAGCGAGGGGCGTCCCTCAAGATCCTACGAGCAGTACTTC.